The TCR beta chain described here comes from a study of CD8 T cells in ankylosing spondylitis. The CDR3 is 12 amino acids. Germline V gene sequence: CDR1 MNHEY, CDR2 SVGEGT. V lost 2 bases and J 6 bases, leaving 6 bases between the germline ends. A single record per CDR3 protein comes from TCRdb applying MiXCR to the 5' RACE reads. In the table there are 300,000 to 400,000 distinct CDR3 sequences, 20% to 25% of which are singletons. Study observations and caveats: A TCR beta motif made of about 8 highly homologous variants seemed typical of ankylosing spondylitis blood. Some of these motif variants have turned up before, in reports on reactive arthritis synovial fluid and blood. Researchers reportedly found disease-linked clones significantly enriched in matched ankylosing spondylitis synovial fluid.

This clonotype was detected only a few times. Its antigen is not identified. The clonotype was recovered from a male donor with ankylosing spondylitis. The sample was blood, either unsorted or a sorted T cell fraction (not recorded which). This chain joins TRBV6-2 or TRBV6-3 and TRBJ2-3, with unresolved D. As DNA, the CDR3 is TGTGCCAGCAGTTACCACCTCGATACGCAGTATTTT. This gives the protein CASSYHLDTQYF.